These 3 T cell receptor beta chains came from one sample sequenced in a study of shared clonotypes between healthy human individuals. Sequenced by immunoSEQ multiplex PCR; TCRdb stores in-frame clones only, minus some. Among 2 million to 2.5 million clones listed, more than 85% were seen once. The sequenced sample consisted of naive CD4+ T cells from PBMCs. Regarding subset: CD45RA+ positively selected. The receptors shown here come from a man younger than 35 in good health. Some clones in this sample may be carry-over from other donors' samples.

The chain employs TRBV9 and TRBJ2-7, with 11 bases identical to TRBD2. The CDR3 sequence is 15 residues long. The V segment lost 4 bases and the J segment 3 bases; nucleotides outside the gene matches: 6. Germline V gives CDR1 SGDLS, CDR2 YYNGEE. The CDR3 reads CASSTYSGRDYEQYF. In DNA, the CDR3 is TGTGCCAGCAGCACCTATAGCGGGAGGGACTACGAGCAGTACTTC.

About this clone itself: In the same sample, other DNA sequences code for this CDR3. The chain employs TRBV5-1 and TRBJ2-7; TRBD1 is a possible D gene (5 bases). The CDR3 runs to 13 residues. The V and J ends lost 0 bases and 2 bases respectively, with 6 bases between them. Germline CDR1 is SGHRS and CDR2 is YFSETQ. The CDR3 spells CASSLAGTYEQYF. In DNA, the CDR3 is TGCGCCAGCAGCTTGGCAGGGACCTACGAGCAGTACTTC.

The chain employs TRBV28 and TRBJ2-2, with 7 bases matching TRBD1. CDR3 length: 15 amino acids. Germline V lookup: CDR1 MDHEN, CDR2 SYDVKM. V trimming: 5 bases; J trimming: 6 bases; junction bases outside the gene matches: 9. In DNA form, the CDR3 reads TGTGCCAGCAGTCAGACAAGACAGGGTGCCGGGGAGCTGTTTTTT. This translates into CASSQTRQGAGELFF.